Sequencing of this T cell receptor beta chain was carried out in a study of cytomegalovirus exposure and HLA in healthy donors. Study-wide findings and caveats: In a later analysis, most CMV-associated TCR beta chains appeared HLA-restricted.

To note about this clone: The antigen remains undetermined.

Amplification used 60 Vbeta primers and 13 Jbeta primers. Assay: immunoSEQ multiplex PCR; the TCRdb copy retains only in-frame clones and omits some. The sample has around 150,000 clones, roughly 79% seen once. Sequenced sample: PBMCs. This sequence originates from a male donor in good health and CMV-seronegative.

CDR3 coding DNA: TGTGCCAGCAGCTTAGACAGGGCTGATGGCTACACCTTC. Translating gives CASSLDRADGYTF. The genes are TRBV7-2 and TRBJ1-2; TRBD1 might be the D (6 bases). V lost 1 base to trimming and J lost 6 bases, with 9 bases between them. Germline lookup yields CDR1 SGHTA and CDR2 FQGNSA. The CDR3 runs 13 residues.